This TCR beta chain was sequenced for a study of blood T cell repertoires in COVID-19. On the study more broadly: Sources were T cells, B-cell-depleted T cells, or PBMCs; the material itself was cDNA or gDNA.

The age range of participants was 18 to 89 years, with residence in about two dozen US areas. Cohort assignment relied on participant-reported clinical history. Exposed volunteers were people who met a COVID-19 case within 2 weeks before study entry. Trimming pared 10 bases from V and 5 bases from J, leaving 18 bases between. This CDR3 comprises 13 residues. The germline V gene has CDR1 WSHSY and CDR2 SAAADI. Only in-frame clones appear in the TCRdb table, and some are missing; sequencing was by immunoSEQ multiplex PCR. Altogether about 430,000 clones are present, 88% being singletons, with the ten largest covering 1.4%.

The chain links TRBV10-2 to TRBJ2-7; D may be TRBD2 (6 bases). The clonotype was recovered from a woman younger than 30 who had been exposed to COVID-19. The sample consisted of PBMCs or T cells enriched from blood (not recorded which). CDR3 residues: CATGARQRDEQYF. CDR3 in DNA: TGCGCCACCGGGGCCCGACAGCGGGACGAGCAGTACTTC.